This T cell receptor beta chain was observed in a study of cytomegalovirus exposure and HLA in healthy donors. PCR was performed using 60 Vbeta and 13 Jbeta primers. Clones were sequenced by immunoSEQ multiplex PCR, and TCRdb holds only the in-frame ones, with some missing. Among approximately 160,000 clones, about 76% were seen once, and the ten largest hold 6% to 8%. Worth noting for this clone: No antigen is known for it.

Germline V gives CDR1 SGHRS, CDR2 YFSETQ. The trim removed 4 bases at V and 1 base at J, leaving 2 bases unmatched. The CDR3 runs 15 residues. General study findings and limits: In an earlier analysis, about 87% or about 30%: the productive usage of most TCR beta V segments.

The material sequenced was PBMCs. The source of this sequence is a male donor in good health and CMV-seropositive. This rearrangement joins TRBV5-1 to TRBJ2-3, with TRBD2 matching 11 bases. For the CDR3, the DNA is TGCGCCAGCAGCGAACTAGCGGGGGGCACAGATACGCAGTATTTT. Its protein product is CASSELAGGTDTQYF.